One T cell receptor beta chain is described in this entry. The data were obtained in a study of blood T cell repertoires in COVID-19. Study-level information: Acute-phase and convalescent COVID-19 samples originated in the United States, Italy and Spain.

Original methodology: Amplification with reference gene primers provided the estimates of nucleated cell counts. TCRdb's table, derived via immunoSEQ multiplex PCR, lists solely in-frame clones and lacks some. The DNA gave D and trimming, while V, J and clone size come from that table. The sample shows roughly 250,000 clones, 91% of them seen only once. CDR1 LGHNA and CDR2 YSLEER come from the germline V gene. CDR3 size: 18 residues. V lost 1 base to trimming and J lost 0 bases, with 15 bases between them. During active infection, Seattle patients enrolled and were then monitored through disease. Sequenced input: peripheral blood. This rearrangement joins TRBV4-3 to TRBJ1-4; D gene ambiguous. This TCR was recovered from a person aged 18 to 30 with COVID-19, enrolled during active disease. Here the CDR3 reads CASSQGPNHRATNEKLFF. The CDR3 coding sequence is TGCGCCAGCAGCCAAGGTCCAAACCACAGAGCAACTAATGAAAAACTGTTTTTT.